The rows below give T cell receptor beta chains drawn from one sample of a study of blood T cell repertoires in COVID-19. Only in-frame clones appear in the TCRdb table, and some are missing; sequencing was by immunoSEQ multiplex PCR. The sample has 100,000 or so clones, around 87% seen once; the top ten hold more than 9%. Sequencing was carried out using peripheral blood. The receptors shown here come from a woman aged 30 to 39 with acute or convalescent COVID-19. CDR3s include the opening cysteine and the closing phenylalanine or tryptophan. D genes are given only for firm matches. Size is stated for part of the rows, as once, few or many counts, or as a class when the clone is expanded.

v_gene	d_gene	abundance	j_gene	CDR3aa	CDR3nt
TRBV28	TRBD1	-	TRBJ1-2	CASSPYTLPLGQGDYGYTF	TGTGCCAGCAGTCCGTATACACTCCCCCTAGGACAGGGGGACTATGGCTACACCTTC
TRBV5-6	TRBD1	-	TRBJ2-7	CASSLPQGAHEQYF	TGTGCCAGCAGCTTGCCCCAGGGGGCCCACGAGCAGTACTTC
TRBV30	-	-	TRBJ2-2	CASQTGELFF	TGTGCCTCGCAGACCGGGGAGCTGTTTTTT
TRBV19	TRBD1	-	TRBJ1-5	CASSTPGQGARGNQPQHF	TGTGCCAGTAGCACTCCGGGACAGGGGGCGAGGGGCAATCAGCCCCAGCATTTT
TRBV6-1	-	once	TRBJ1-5	CASSEEGRQVNQPQHF	TGTGCCAGCAGTGAAGAGGGTCGACAGGTCAATCAGCCCCAGCATTTT
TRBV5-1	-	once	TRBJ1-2	CASSFQGNGYTF	TGCGCCAGCAGCTTCCAGGGTAATGGCTACACCTTC
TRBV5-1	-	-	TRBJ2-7	CASSLDGRSTYEQYF	TGCGCCAGCAGCTTGGATGGGCGATCCACCTACGAGCAGTACTTC
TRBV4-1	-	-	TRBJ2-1	CASSRGPLNEQFF	TGCGCCAGCAGCCGAGGGCCCCTGAATGAGCAGTTCTTC
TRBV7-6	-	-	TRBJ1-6	CASSQASSYNSPLHF	TGTGCCAGCAGCCAGGCGAGCTCCTATAATTCACCCCTCCACTTT
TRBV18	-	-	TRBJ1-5	CASSPQGGYDQPQHF	TGTGCCAGCTCACCACAGGGAGGGTACGATCAGCCCCAGCATTTT
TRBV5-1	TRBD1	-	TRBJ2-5	CASSVGTGGLETQYF	TGCGCCAGCAGCGTCGGGACAGGGGGCTTGGAGACCCAGTACTTC
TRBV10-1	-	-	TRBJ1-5	CAIPIDGFNQPQHF	TGCGCCATCCCTATTGACGGGTTCAATCAGCCCCAGCATTTT
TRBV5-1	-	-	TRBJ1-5	CASSLFRGQPQHF	TGCGCCAGCAGCTTGTTCCGGGGACAGCCCCAGCATTTT
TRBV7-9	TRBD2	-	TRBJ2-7	CASSRWTSGGSDDEQYF	TGTGCCAGCAGCCGATGGACTAGCGGGGGGTCGGATGACGAGCAGTACTTC
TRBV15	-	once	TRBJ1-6	CATSRDRGYSYNSPLHF	TGTGCCACCAGCAGAGATAGAGGGTACAGTTATAATTCACCCCTCCACTTT